The present TCR beta chain was sequenced within a study of Tregs in tolerant kidney transplant recipients (dated by TCRdb to the late 2010s). Looking at the study overall: The study used TCRbeta sequencing to identify donor-specific regulatory T cells before combined kidney and bone marrow transplantation, then tracked those cells after transplant. Several methods of expanding Tregs specific for an allogeneic donor were compared by TCRbeta repertoire sequencing in a few healthy controls. The paper's findings and limits, for the study overall: Biological reproducibility was not examined directly, but technical replication error appeared to be minimal. Expanding Tregs with activated donor B cells appeared to identify the most biologically relevant and donor-specific TCRbeta repertoire. Because only a small number of patients were included, the study had limitations, and the results will need to be validated in larger populations as well as under other immunosuppression protocols.

Unstimulated Tregs (CD4+CD25+CD127-), CD4+ non-Tregs (CD4+CD25-), CD4 and CD8 cells were FACS-sorted from thawed PBMCs. Blood from healthy controls was obtained either from healthy volunteers or as purchased buffy coats. Healthy control blood was separated into PBMCs by Ficoll density gradient and cryopreserved, and patient PBMCs were collected both before and after transplant. Reading the germline V gene gives CDR1 SNHLY and CDR2 FYNNEI. The CDR3 runs 13 residues from the cysteine to the phenylalanine. Only the CDR3 portion is preserved as DNA: 39 bases, with reading frame beginning at the first base. Ends trimmed: V by 4 bases, J by 7 bases; bases unmatched to a gene: 4. Concerning this clone itself: There is no known antigen for this receptor. Base qualities are missing; no much larger clone stands one base away.

Genomic DNA was extracted from sorted cells with the QIAGEN DNeasy Blood and Tissue Kit for TCRbeta CDR3 sequencing. High-throughput TCRbeta CDR3 sequencing, which included PCR amplification with bias correction and internal controls, was done commercially through immunoSEQ. Per the original workflow: Unique productive TCRbeta sequences were defined by CDR3 nucleotide sequence when primers matched and otherwise by CDR3 amino acid sequence together with Vbeta and Jbeta genes. To correct sorting error, sequences shared between sorted populations at a frequency ratio of 2:1 or less were removed; the rest were assigned to the higher population. A sequence counted as donor-reactive if, in CFSE-low cells, the sequence had a frequency of at least 0.01% and was expanded at least 5-fold compared with unstimulated cells. Jensen-Shannon divergence calculated on the top 100 TCRbeta sequences ranked by frequency was used to measure repertoire divergence. For any sample with multiple sequencing runs, sorting error was corrected in each run separately before the runs were pooled. Held by TCRdb, this immuneACCESS table contains in-frame sequences only and omits some clones. Under half of the omission traces to an unresolved V gene where checked; the cause of the rest is unknown. V, J and clone size derive from that table, while D and trimming were established from the DNA sequence. The sample table contains about 68,000 clones; only one count was recorded for 84% of them. About 4.7% of the sample goes to the ten largest clones.

The sequence joins TRBV2 to TRBJ1-5; a stretch of 7 junction bases matches TRBD1. The sample comprised CD4+ T cells from blood. The sequence came from a human donor in good health. The bases read TGTGCCAGCAGTGTTCTACAGGGGCAGCCCCAGCATTTT. Translated, this gives CASSVLQGQPQHF. Supplemented by the reference TRBV2 and TRBJ1-5 proteins around the CDR3, the complete variable domain is EPEVTQTPSHQVTQMGQEVILRCVPISNHLYFYWYRQILGQKVEFLVSFYNNEISEKSEIFDDQFSVERPDGSNFTLKIRSTKLEDSAMYFCASSVLQGQPQHFGDGTRLSIL.